Here is one T cell receptor (beta chain) with its context. This entry comes from a study of radiotherapy plus CTLA-4 blockade in lung cancer. Generated by immunoSEQ multiplex PCR, the TCRdb table keeps only in-frame clones and is missing some. The repertoire consists of under 55,000 clones, with approximately 79% occurring once and the leading ten covering roughly 2.9%. This TCR was recovered from a human donor with non-small cell lung cancer who had a partial response to radiotherapy plus ipilimumab. The sequences come from peripheral blood, collected from a patient treated with radiotherapy plus ipilimumab.

The CDR3, as DNA: TGTGCCAGCAGTGGAGGGCAGGGAACCCTCTCTGGGGCCAACGTCCTGACTTTC. Translating it yields CASSGGQGTLSGANVLTF. V usage is TRBV5-4 and J usage is TRBJ2-6; D perhaps matches TRBD2 (6 bases). The germline V gene encodes CDR1 SGHNT and CDR2 YYREEE (reference sequence). The CDR3 is made up of 18 amino acids. V lost 5 bases to trimming and J lost 0 bases, with 18 bases between them.